A single sample gave rise to the 27 T cell receptor beta chains below, sequenced in a study of T-cell reconstitution after alpha-beta-depleted transplantation in children (dated by TCRdb to the mid-2010s). The library was obtained by PCR. TCRdb shows the sequencer as Illumina HiSeq 2500. TCR libraries were prepared with molecular barcoding, using unique molecular identifiers to normalize TCRbeta repertoire quantification. Using fastp trimming at Q25 and MiXCR clonotype assembly, TCRdb reanalyzed the public sequencing data and kept in-frame beta chains. CDR3 protein duplicates are merged, each entry listing the most common genes and DNA. Within this sample are approximately 290,000 distinct CDR3 sequences, with roughly 11% of them counted one time only. The ten largest account for about 20% of the sample. The treatment or condition label for this specimen denotes: allogeneic hematopoietic cell transplantation with graft depleted of TCRalphabeta T cells and CD19 B cells.

Sequencing used peripheral blood, obtained 180 days after TCRalphabeta/CD19-depleted stem cell transplant. The receptors derive from a male patient aged 2 to 9 who had a stem cell transplant for chronic granulomatous disease, so the T cells may come from the graft donor.

This clonotype came up many times. The chain carries TRBV5-1 and TRBJ1-2; 7 bases are a match to TRBD1. V shed 4 bases, J shed 5 bases, and the junction held 8 bases outside the gene matches. The germline CDR1 and CDR2 sequences are SGHRS and YFSETQ. This CDR3 is built from 14 residues. This CDR3 reads CASSAGTDLYGYTF. In DNA form, the CDR3 reads TGCGCCAGCAGCGCCGGGACAGACCTATATGGCTACACCTTC.

About this clonotype: Since a much larger clone is just one base distant, this may be a read error. The V gene is TRBV7-9, the J gene TRBJ1-2, with D tentatively TRBD1 (6 bases). The CDR3 sequence is 12 residues long. The germline V gene encodes CDR1 SEHNR and CDR2 FQNEAQ (reference sequence). CDR3 DNA: TGTGCCAGCAGCCAACAATACAAGGACAGCCCCTTC. It encodes CASSQQYKDSPF.

At least ten counts were recorded for this clonotype. The V gene is TRBV29-1, the J gene TRBJ2-4; TRBD2 agrees at 7 bases. Germline lookup yields CDR1 SQVTM and CDR2 ANQGSEA. The V gene end was trimmed by 4 bases and the J gene end by 2 bases; junction bases not matched to a gene: 2. The CDR3 runs 13 residues. This CDR3 is CSVGTSTKNIQYF. CDR3 nucleotide sequence: TGCAGCGTTGGGACTAGTACCAAAAACATTCAGTACTTC. Using reference TRBV29-1 and TRBJ2-4 for the parts outside the CDR3, the full variable domain is SAVISQKPSRDICQRGTSLTIQCQVDSQVTMMFWYRQQPGQSLTLIATANQGSEATYESGFVIDKFPISRPNLTFSTLTVSNMSPEDSSIYLCSVGTSTKNIQYFGAGTRLSVL.

This clonotype appeared many times. The chain is built from TRBV20-1 and TRBJ2-1, with D hard to call. Germline CDR1 is DFQATT and CDR2 is SNEGSKA (reference sequence). CDR3 length: 11 residues. V lost 3 bases and J lost 9, with 9 bases in between. The CDR3 region is CSARRIVEQFF. CDR3 bases: TGCAGTGCTAGGAGGATAGTTGAGCAGTTCTTC.

This clonotype was seen repeatedly, ten times or more. Here the CDR3 DNA reads TGTGCCAGCAGTTCTCGAGCGGGAGGGGCCGTAGATACGCAGTATTTT. Translated: CASSSRAGGAVDTQYF. The chain is built from TRBV12-3 or TRBV12-4 and TRBJ2-3; the match to TRBD2 covers 10 bases. CDR3 length: 16 residues. V was clipped by 4 bases and J by 5 bases; unmatched bases: 9.

The sample holds many counts of this clonotype. V usage is TRBV12-3 or TRBV12-4 and J usage is TRBJ1-6; 7 bases align to TRBD1. V gave up 7 bases and J gave up 10 bases; unmatched junction bases: 13. CDR3 size: 15 residues. CDR3 in DNA: TGTGCCAGCAAGACAGACAGGGAGGGTTTCTCACCCCTCCACTTT. It translates to CASKTDREGFSPLHF.

There are many counts of this clonotype. This chain uses TRBV7-6 with TRBJ2-2, with 7 bases matching TRBD1. V shed 4 bases and J 5 bases; nucleotides not matched to a gene: 10. Looked up from germline, CDR1 is SGHVS and CDR2 is FNYEAQ. The CDR3 consists of 16 residues. CDR3 loop: CASSWSRQGRTGELFF. DNA for the CDR3: TGTGCCAGCAGCTGGAGTCGACAGGGAAGGACCGGGGAGCTGTTTTTT.

In its sample, this clonotype was seen many times. This CDR3 is CASSSQPQGSFNEQFF. The CDR3 DNA is TGTGCCAGCAGTTCACAGCCCCAGGGGAGTTTCAATGAGCAGTTCTTC. The V and J genes are TRBV11-2 and TRBJ2-1; D is possibly TRBD1 (6 bases). V was clipped by 6 bases and J by 6 bases, with 21 bases between them. The CDR3 spans 16 residues. Germline CDR1 SGHAT, CDR2 FQNNGV.

This clonotype was picked up a small number of times. The chain joins TRBV7-6 to TRBJ2-3; no reliable D call. This CDR3 comprises 13 residues. Trimming stripped 5 bases from V and 3 bases from J, with 9 bases between. Germline lookup yields CDR1 SGHVS and CDR2 FNYEAQ. CDR3 protein: CASSQLMTDTQYF. CDR3 DNA: TGTGCCAGCAGCCAACTAATGACAGATACGCAGTATTTT.

In this sample, this clonotype turned up many times. V is TRBV10-3 and J is TRBJ2-1, with 11 positions matching TRBD2. Germline-derived CDR1 and CDR2 are ENHRY and SYGVKD. With 4 bases clipped from V and 5 bases from J, the junction kept 7 bases outside the gene matches. This CDR3 is 16 amino acids long. The CDR3 region has the DNA TGTGCCATCAGTGGGATCACTAGCGGGGGTGACAATGAGCAGTTCTTC. This codes for CAISGITSGGDNEQFF.

Ten or more counts support this clonotype. This chain links TRBV5-1 with TRBJ2-1; 10 nucleotides align to TRBD2. Germline CDR1 SGHRS, CDR2 YFSETQ. There are 13 residues in the CDR3. Germline trimming cut 2 bases from V and 10 bases from J; bases unmatched to any gene: 3. The CDR3 bases are TGCGCCAGCAGCTTCCTAGCGGGAGAAGAGCAGTTCTTC. Translated, it gives CASSFLAGEEQFF.

This clonotype was seen at least ten times. This CDR3 reads CASSPSFGSPAYEQYF. The CDR3 bases are TGTGCCAGCAGTCCCAGCTTTGGCAGTCCTGCGTACGAGCAGTACTTC. The chain recombines TRBV27 with TRBJ2-7; D is ambiguous. The CDR3 spans 16 residues. The germline V and J ends were trimmed by 5 bases and 4 bases, with 21 bases remaining between them. Germline CDR1 reads MNHEY; CDR2 reads SMNVEV (reference sequence).

This clonotype has ten or more counts. This chain links TRBV6-2 or TRBV6-3 with TRBJ1-5; possible D gene TRBD1, 5 bases. Germline V gives CDR1 MNHEY, CDR2 SVGEGT. The CDR3 has 13 amino acids. Trimming pared 2 bases from V and 5 bases from J, leaving 7 bases between. CDR3 nucleotides: TGTGCCAGCAGTTACGGCAGGGATCAGCCCCAGCATTTT. This encodes CASSYGRDQPQHF.

This clonotype was seen ten or more times. V usage is TRBV27 and J usage is TRBJ2-4, with D possibly TRBD2 on 5 matching bases. Per the germline V gene, CDR1 is MNHEY and CDR2 is SMNVEV (reference sequence). Trimming took 8 bases from V and 0 from J, leaving 14 bases between them. The CDR3 is 15 amino acids. In DNA form, the CDR3 reads TGTGCCAGCGAAACCTTAGCGCAAGCCAAAAACATTCAGTACTTC. This sequence encodes CASETLAQAKNIQYF.

Ten or more counts support this clonotype. A junction end diverges from the germline sequence, so it may reflect a read error. The rearrangement links TRBV7-7 to TRBJ2-2, with 8 bases matching TRBD1. The germline V gene encodes CDR1 SSHAT and CDR2 FNYEAQ (reference sequence). CDR3 length: 15 residues. In DNA, the CDR3 is TGTGCTAGCAGCTTAAACAGGGGGTTGACCGGGGAGCTGTTTTTT. Its protein product is CASSLNRGLTGELFF.

The genes are TRBV28 and TRBJ2-7, with 9 bases identical to TRBD1. Per germline, CDR1 MDHEN and CDR2 SYDVKM. CDR3 length equals 14 residues. V lost 5 bases and J lost 7; bases outside the gene matches: 9. CDR3 residues: CASSDVDRGQEQYF. Written as DNA, the CDR3 is TGTGCCAGCAGTGACGTGGACAGGGGACAGGAGCAGTACTTC.

This clonotype was counted many times. The chain joins TRBV6-2 or TRBV6-3 to TRBJ2-6, with D perhaps matching TRBD2 (5 bases). This CDR3 is 15 amino acids long. V shed 5 bases and J shed 4 bases, with 12 bases lying between them. CDR1 MNHEY and CDR2 SVGEGT come from the germline V gene. This chain's CDR3 is CASSTPGYGANVLTF. Written as DNA, the CDR3 is TGTGCCAGCAGTACCCCGGGGTACGGGGCCAACGTCCTGACTTTC.

This clonotype came up many times. The V call is TRBV20-1, the J call TRBJ2-1, with D uncertain. Germline CDR1 DFQATT, CDR2 SNEGSKA (reference sequence). The CDR3 runs 16 residues. Trimming took off 0 bases at V and 6 bases at J, with 18 bases between the two ends. Here the CDR3 DNA reads TGCAGTGCTAGAGATAGGTCCAGGAACTCTCTCAATGAGCAGTTCTTC. Its translation: CSARDRSRNSLNEQFF.

The rearrangement joins TRBV4-1 to TRBJ2-1, with D perhaps TRBD2 (7 bases). V was clipped by 4 bases and J by 6 bases, with 16 bases between them. The CDR3 is made up of 15 amino acids. Per germline, CDR1 MGHRA and CDR2 YSYEKL. For the CDR3, the DNA is TGCGCCAGCAGCCCACAGCAGGGGAGGGTCAATGAGCAGTTCTTC. Its translation: CASSPQQGRVNEQFF.

In this sample, this clonotype turned up many times. V and J are TRBV5-1 and TRBJ1-1; perhaps TRBD1 as D (6 bases). CDR1 is SGHRS and CDR2 is YFSETQ in the germline V gene. The CDR3 covers 15 residues. V was clipped by 6 bases and J by 6 bases, with 21 bases between them. For the CDR3, the DNA is TGCGCCAGCACTCCCGGGTACGGGGGGCAGGCTGAAGCTTTCTTT. It yields the protein CASTPGYGGQAEAFF.

This clonotype was counted ten times or more. The genes are TRBV29-1 and TRBJ2-1; D possibly corresponds to TRBD1 (7 bases). Germline assignment: CDR1 SQVTM and CDR2 ANQGSEA. The CDR3 has 14 amino acids. V lost 4 bases and J lost 6, with 16 bases in between. The CDR3, as DNA: TGCAGCGTTGTACAGGGGACTCAGCGCAATGAGCAGTTCTTC. It translates to CSVVQGTQRNEQFF.

This clonotype appeared many times. The chain combines TRBV3-1 with TRBJ2-2; D is uncertain. CDR3 length equals 11 residues. Between the trimmed V and J ends, which lost 3 bases and 8 bases, there was a span of 4 bases. The germline V gene encodes CDR1 LGHDT and CDR2 YNNKEL (reference sequence). The CDR3 nucleotides read TGTGCCAGCAGCCAGCGAGGGGAGCTGTTTTTT. Amino acid sequence: CASSQRGELFF.

This clonotype was recorded many times. This chain joins TRBV20-1 and TRBJ2-1; D is possibly TRBD1 (5 bases). Trimming pared 5 bases from V and 2 bases from J, leaving 22 bases between. CDR3 length: 17 amino acids. Germline V lookup: CDR1 DFQATT, CDR2 SNEGSKA (reference sequence). CDR3 bases: TGCAGTGCTTTTAGTGGGGCCAACATCAGGACCTACAATGAGCAGTTCTTC. This codes for CSAFSGANIRTYNEQFF.

A word on this clonotype: This may come from a read error, since a much larger clone is one base off. This rearrangement joins TRBV28 to TRBJ1-5; D gene uncertain. Looked up from germline, CDR1 is MDHEN and CDR2 is SYDVKM. Deletions cut 3 bases from V and 0 bases from J, with 15 bases between. The CDR3 is 17 amino acids. The CDR3 sequence: CASSFGFWHYSNQPQHF. The CDR3 DNA follows: TGTGCCAGCAGTTTTGGCTTCTGGCATTATAGCAATCAGCCCCAGCATTTT.

This clonotype was detected ten times or more. The rearrangement links TRBV7-9 to TRBJ2-7; perhaps D is TRBD1 or TRBD2 (5 bases each). This CDR3 comprises 15 residues. Trimming stripped 3 bases from V and 3 bases from J, with 15 bases between. From germline, CDR1 is SEHNR and CDR2 FQNEAQ (reference sequence). The CDR3 here is CASSFGGRTVYEQYF. In nucleotides, the CDR3 is TGTGCCAGCAGCTTTGGGGGAAGGACGGTCTACGAGCAGTACTTC.

This clonotype was observed at least ten times. V and J are TRBV7-9 and TRBJ2-7; 7 bases map to TRBD1. Germline assignment: CDR1 SEHNR and CDR2 FQNEAQ (reference sequence). V was pared by 5 bases and J by 3 bases, with 10 bases of the junction left unmatched. The CDR3 runs 15 residues. Here the CDR3 reads CASSVGTVTGYEQYF. The DNA for the CDR3 is TGTGCCAGCAGCGTAGGGACAGTGACAGGCTACGAGCAGTACTTC.

This clonotype was counted at least ten times. V usage is TRBV5-1 and J usage is TRBJ2-7, with D tentatively TRBD2 (6 bases). V dropped 4 bases and J dropped 0 bases, with 17 bases sitting between them. Germline CDR1 SGHRS, CDR2 YFSETQ. This CDR3 is built from 16 residues. The CDR3 sequence is CASSVIRGAISYEQYF. The CDR3 DNA reads as TGCGCCAGCAGCGTGATTCGCGGGGCCATCTCCTACGAGCAGTACTTC. The full variable domain, its missing parts supplied by reference TRBV5-1 and TRBJ2-7, is KAGVTQTPRYLIKTRGQQVTLSCSPISGHRSVSWYQQTPGQGLQFLFEYFSETQRNKGNFPGRFSGRQFSNSRSEMNVSTLELGDSALYLCASSVIRGAISYEQYFGPGTRLTVT.